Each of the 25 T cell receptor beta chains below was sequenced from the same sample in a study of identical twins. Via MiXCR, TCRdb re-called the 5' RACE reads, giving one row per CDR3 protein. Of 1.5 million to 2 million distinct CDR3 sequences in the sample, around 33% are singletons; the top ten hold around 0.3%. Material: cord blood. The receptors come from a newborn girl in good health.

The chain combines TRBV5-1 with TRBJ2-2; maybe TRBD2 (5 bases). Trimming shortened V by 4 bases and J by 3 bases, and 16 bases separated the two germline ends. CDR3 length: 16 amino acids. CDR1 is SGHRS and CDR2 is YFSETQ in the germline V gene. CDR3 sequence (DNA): TGCGCCAGCAGCAGGTTTTTGCGGGCATACACCGGGGAGCTGTTTTTT. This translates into CASSRFLRAYTGELFF.

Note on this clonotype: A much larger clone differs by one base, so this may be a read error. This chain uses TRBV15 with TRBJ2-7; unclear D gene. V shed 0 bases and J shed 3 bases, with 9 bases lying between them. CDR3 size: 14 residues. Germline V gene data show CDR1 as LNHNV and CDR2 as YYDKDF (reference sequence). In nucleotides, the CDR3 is TGTGCCACCAGCAGAGATGGCCTCCTCTACGAGCAGTACTTC. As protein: CATSRDGLLYEQYF.

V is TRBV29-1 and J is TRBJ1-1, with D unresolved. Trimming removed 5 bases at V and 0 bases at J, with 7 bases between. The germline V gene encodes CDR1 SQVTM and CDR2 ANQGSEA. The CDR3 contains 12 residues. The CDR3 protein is CSVLDLNTEAFF. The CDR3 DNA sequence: TGCAGCGTTCTCGACTTGAACACTGAAGCTTTCTTT.

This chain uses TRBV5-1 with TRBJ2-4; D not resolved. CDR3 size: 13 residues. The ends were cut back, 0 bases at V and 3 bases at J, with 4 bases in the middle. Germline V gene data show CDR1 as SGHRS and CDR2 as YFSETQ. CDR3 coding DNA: TGCGCCAGCAGCTTGGACCACAAAAACATTCAGTACTTC. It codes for CASSLDHKNIQYF.

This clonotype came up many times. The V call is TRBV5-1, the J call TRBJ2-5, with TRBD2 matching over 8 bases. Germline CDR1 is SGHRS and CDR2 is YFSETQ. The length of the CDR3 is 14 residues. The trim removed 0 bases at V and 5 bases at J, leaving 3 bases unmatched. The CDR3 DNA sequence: TGCGCCAGCAGCTTGGAAGCGGGAGTTGAGACCCAGTACTTC. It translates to CASSLEAGVETQYF.

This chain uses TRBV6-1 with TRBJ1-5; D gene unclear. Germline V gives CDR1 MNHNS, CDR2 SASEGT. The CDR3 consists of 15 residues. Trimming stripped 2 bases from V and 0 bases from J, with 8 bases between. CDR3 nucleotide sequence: TGTGCCAGCAGTGAAAGGAGGACTAGCAATCAGCCCCAGCATTTT. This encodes CASSERRTSNQPQHF.

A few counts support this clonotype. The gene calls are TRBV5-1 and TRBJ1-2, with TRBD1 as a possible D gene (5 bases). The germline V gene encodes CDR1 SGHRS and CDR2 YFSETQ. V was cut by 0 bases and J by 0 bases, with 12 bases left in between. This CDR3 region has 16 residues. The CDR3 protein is CASSLGYRLANYGYTF. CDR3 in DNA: TGCGCCAGCAGCTTGGGTTACAGGCTGGCTAACTATGGCTACACCTTC.

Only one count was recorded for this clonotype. In DNA form, the CDR3 reads TGTGCCTGGAGTGTAATCTGGCACAATGAGCAGTACTTC. It encodes CAWSVIWHNEQYF. The gene calls are TRBV30 and TRBJ2-5; D is undetermined. The germline CDR1 and CDR2 sequences are GTSNPN and SVGIG (reference sequence). The V and J ends lost 0 bases and 11 bases respectively, with 16 bases between them. The CDR3 length is 13 residues.

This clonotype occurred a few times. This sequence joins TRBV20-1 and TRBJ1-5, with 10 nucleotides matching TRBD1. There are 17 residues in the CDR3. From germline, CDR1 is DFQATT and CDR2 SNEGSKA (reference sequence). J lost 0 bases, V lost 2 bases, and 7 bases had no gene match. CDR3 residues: CSARPRGQGYSNQPQHF. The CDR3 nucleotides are TGCAGTGCTAGACCCCGGGGACAGGGGTATAGCAATCAGCCCCAGCATTTT.

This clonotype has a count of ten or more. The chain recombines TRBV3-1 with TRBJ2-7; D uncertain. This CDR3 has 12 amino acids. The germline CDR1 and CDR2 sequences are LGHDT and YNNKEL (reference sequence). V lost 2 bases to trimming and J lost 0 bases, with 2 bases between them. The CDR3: CASSQFSYEQYF. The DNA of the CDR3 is TGTGCCAGCAGCCAATTCTCCTACGAGCAGTACTTC.

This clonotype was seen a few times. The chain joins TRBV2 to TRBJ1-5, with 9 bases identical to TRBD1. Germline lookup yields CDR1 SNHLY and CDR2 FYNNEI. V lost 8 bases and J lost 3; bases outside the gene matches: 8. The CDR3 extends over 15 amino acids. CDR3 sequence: CASELTGGNNQPQHF. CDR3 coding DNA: TGTGCCAGCGAATTGACAGGGGGGAACAATCAGCCCCAGCATTTT.

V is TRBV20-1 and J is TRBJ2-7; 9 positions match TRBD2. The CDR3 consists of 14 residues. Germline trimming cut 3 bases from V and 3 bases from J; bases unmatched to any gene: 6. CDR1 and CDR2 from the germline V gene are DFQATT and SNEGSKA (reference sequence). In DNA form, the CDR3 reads TGCAGTGCTAGGACTAGCGGCCAAGGCTACGAGCAGTACTTC. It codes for CSARTSGQGYEQYF.

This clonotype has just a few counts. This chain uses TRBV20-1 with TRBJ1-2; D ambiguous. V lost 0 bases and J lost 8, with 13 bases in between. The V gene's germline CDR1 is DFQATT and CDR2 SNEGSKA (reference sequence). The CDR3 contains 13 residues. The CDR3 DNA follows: TGCAGTGCTAGAGATGGCAGCTTAGGGGGCTACACCTTC. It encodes CSARDGSLGGYTF.

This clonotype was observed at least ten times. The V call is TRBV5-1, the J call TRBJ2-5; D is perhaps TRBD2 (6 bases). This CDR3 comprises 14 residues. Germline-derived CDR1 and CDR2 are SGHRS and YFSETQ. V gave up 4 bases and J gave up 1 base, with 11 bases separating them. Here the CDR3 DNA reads TGCGCCAGCAGCCCACTAGCAGTCCAAGAGACCCAGTACTTC. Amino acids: CASSPLAVQETQYF.

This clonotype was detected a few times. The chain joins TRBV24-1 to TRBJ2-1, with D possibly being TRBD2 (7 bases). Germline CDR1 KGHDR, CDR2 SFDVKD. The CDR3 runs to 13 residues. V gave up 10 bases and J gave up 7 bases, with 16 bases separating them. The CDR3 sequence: CATARGGVNEQFF. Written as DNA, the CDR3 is TGTGCCACAGCGAGGGGGGGGGTTAATGAGCAGTTCTTC.

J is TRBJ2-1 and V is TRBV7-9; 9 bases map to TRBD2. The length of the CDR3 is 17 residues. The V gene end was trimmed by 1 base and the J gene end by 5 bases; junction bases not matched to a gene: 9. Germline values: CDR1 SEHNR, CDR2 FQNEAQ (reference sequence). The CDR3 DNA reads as TGTGCCAGCAGCTTAGTCTCTAGGCTAGCGGGGCACAATGAGCAGTTCTTC. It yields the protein CASSLVSRLAGHNEQFF.

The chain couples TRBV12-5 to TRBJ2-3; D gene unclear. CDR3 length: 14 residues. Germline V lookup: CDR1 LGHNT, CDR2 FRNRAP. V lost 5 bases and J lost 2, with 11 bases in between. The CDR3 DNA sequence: TGTGCTAGTGGTCTTACAGCTTTCACAGATACGCAGTATTTT. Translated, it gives CASGLTAFTDTQYF.

CDR3 residues: CASSLGAFEQFF. CDR3 nucleotides: TGTGCCAGCAGCTTAGGGGCCTTCGAGCAGTTCTTC. This sequence joins TRBV11-3 and TRBJ2-1; D remains unclear. Per the germline V gene, CDR1 is SGHNT and CDR2 is YENEEA. The CDR3 spans 12 residues. V lost 1 base, J lost 10 bases, and 8 bases lay in between.

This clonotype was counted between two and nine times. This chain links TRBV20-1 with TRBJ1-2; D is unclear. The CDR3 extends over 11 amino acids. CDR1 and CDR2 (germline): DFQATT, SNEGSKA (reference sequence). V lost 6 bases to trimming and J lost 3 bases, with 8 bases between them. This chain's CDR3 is CSAGAYYGYTF. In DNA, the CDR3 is TGCAGTGCCGGCGCTTACTATGGCTACACCTTC.

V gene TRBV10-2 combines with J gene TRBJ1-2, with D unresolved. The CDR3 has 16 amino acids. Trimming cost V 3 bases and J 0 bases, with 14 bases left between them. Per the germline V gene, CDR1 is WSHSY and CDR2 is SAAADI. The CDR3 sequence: CASSDRLAEANYGYTF. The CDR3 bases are TGCGCCAGCAGTGATCGTCTGGCGGAAGCTAACTATGGCTACACCTTC.

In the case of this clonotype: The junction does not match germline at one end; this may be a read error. CDR3 nucleotide sequence: TGTGCCTGCAGCTTACTAGCGGGAGGAGATACGCAGTATTTT. It codes for CACSLLAGGDTQYF. The V and J genes are TRBV7-9 and TRBJ2-3; 12 positions match TRBD2. The CDR3 consists of 14 residues. Germline V lookup: CDR1 SEHNR, CDR2 FQNEAQ (reference sequence).

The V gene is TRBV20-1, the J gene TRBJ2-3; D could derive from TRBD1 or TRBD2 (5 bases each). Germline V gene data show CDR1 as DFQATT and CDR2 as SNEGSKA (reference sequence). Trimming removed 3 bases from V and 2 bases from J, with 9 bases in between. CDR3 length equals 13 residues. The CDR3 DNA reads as TGCAGTGCTAGCGGGGCCGCCACAGATACGCAGTATTTT. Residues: CSASGAATDTQYF.

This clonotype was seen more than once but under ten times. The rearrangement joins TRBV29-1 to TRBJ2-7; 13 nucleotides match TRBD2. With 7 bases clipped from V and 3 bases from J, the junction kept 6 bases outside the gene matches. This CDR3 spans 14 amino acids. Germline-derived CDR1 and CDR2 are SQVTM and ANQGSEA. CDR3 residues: CSAVLAGGYYEQYF. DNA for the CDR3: TGCAGCGCCGTACTAGCGGGGGGGTACTACGAGCAGTACTTC.

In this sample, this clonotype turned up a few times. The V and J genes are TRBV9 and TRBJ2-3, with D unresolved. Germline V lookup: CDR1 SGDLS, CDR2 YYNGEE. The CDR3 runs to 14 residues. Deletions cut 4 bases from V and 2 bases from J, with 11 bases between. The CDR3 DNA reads TGTGCCAGCAGCCCCCCGACCATCACAGATACGCAGTATTTT. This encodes CASSPPTITDTQYF.

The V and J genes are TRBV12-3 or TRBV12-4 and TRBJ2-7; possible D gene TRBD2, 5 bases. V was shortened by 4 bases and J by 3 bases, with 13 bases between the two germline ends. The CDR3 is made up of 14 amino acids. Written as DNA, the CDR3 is TGTGCCAGCAGTTCCCGGAGGCAGTTCTACGAGCAGTACTTC. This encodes CASSSRRQFYEQYF.